This passage covers 16 T cell receptor beta chains from one sample sequenced in a study of a mutant IDH1 vaccine in newly diagnosed glioma (dated by TCRdb to the early 2020s). Taken with the paper, the label for time point translates to: baseline, week 1 (first vaccination visit). The treatment or condition label for this specimen denotes: pre-vaccination baseline after standard-of-care therapy. The library relied on the immunoSEQ multiplex PCR assay. The immuneACCESS repertoire file appears here via TCRdb, limited to in-frame rearrangements. These files lack a portion of the clones; in checked studies, under half of the deficit traces to unresolved V genes, and the cause of the others is not known. The sample profile shows under 75,000 clones; 91% of them were found once. The top ten clones comprise roughly 2.5% of the sample. The sample in question was PBMCs, obtained from a glioma patient treated with radiotherapy, temozolomide or both. Receptors were obtained from a man between 50 and 59 years old with glioma.

The chain links TRBV5-1 to TRBJ2-2; weak D call: TRBD1 (6 bases). Between the trimmed V and J ends, which lost 0 bases and 7 bases, there was a span of 13 bases. Germline CDR1 and CDR2: SGHRS and YFSETQ. This CDR3 spans 15 amino acids. The CDR3 loop is CASSLAPGQSGELFF. CDR3 bases: TGCGCCAGCAGCTTGGCCCCCGGACAGAGCGGGGAGCTGTTTTTT.

The J gene is TRBJ2-7, the V gene TRBV10-2, with D uncertain. This CDR3 has 14 amino acids. CDR1 WSHSY and CDR2 SAAADI come from the germline V gene. The V and J ends lost 5 bases and 2 bases respectively, with 13 bases between them. The CDR3 region has the DNA TGCGCCAGCAGTCCGGTAGGTCGGACCTACGAGCAGTACTTC. Protein: CASSPVGRTYEQYF.

V gene TRBV7-2 combines with J gene TRBJ1-1; D is unclear. Germline CDR1 is SGHTA and CDR2 is FQGNSA. The CDR3 spans 17 residues. The V gene lost 2 bases and the J gene lost 8 bases, with 24 bases spanning the gap. CDR3 sequence: CASSLLVLSRQSAEAFF. CDR3 nucleotide sequence: TGTGCCAGCAGCTTACTGGTTTTGAGCCGGCAGTCGGCCGAAGCTTTCTTT.

The V and J genes are TRBV6-5 and TRBJ1-3, with 8 nucleotides matching TRBD1. Per germline, CDR1 MNHEY and CDR2 SVGAGI. CDR3 length: 15 amino acids. The trim removed 6 bases at V and 4 bases at J, leaving 8 bases unmatched. The CDR3 DNA follows: TGTGCCAGCAGCCGTATGACAGGGGAGGGAAACACCATATATTTT. The encoded protein is CASSRMTGEGNTIYF.

The V gene is TRBV7-6, the J gene TRBJ2-3, with 7 bases fitting TRBD2. J lost 5 bases, V lost 0 bases, and 5 bases had no gene match. CDR1 and CDR2 (germline): SGHVS, FNYEAQ. The CDR3 contains 15 residues. The CDR3 sequence: CASSLAGGQGDTQYF. CDR3 in DNA: TGTGCCAGCAGCTTAGCGGGAGGGCAAGGAGATACGCAGTATTTT. The full variable domain, its missing parts supplied by reference TRBV7-6 and TRBJ2-3, is GAGVSQSPRYKVTKRGQDVALRCDPISGHVSLYWYRQALGQGPEFLTYFNYEAQQDKSGLPNDRFSAERPEGSISTLTIQRTEQRDSAMYRCASSLAGGQGDTQYFGPGTRLTVL.

The V gene is TRBV5-6, the J gene TRBJ1-5; D perhaps matches TRBD1 (5 bases). The germline V and J ends were trimmed by 2 bases and 3 bases, with 6 bases remaining between them. The CDR3 contains 13 residues. Germline lookup yields CDR1 SGHDT and CDR2 YYEEEE. Here the CDR3 DNA reads TGTGCCAGCAGCTTAGGGGTCAATCAGCCCCAGCATTTT. Translation gives CASSLGVNQPQHF.

The CDR3 spells CASSQEGASGGYEQFF. As DNA, the CDR3 is TGTGCCAGCAGCCAAGAGGGGGCTAGCGGAGGCTATGAGCAGTTCTTC. The chain has TRBV4-2 and TRBJ2-1; D may be TRBD2 (7 bases). There are 16 residues in the CDR3. Trimming stripped 0 bases from V and 8 bases from J, with 17 bases between. Germline V gives CDR1 LGHNA, CDR2 YNFKEQ.

J is TRBJ2-7 and V is TRBV5-1; 8 positions match TRBD2. The CDR3 runs 14 residues. With 2 bases clipped from V and 7 bases from J, the junction kept 8 bases outside the gene matches. Germline lookup yields CDR1 SGHRS and CDR2 YFSETQ. CDR3 region: CASSFGAGVGEQYF. CDR3 sequence (DNA): TGCGCCAGCAGCTTTGGAGCGGGGGTGGGAGAGCAGTACTTC.

The rearrangement links TRBV6-5 to TRBJ1-4; 9 nucleotides agree with TRBD1. V trimming: 0 bases; J trimming: 7 bases; junction bases outside the gene matches: 6. Per germline, CDR1 MNHEY and CDR2 SVGAGI. The CDR3 consists of 16 residues. CDR3 nucleotides: TGTGCCAGCAGTTACTCAGGGACAGGGTTTTTTGAAAAACTGTTTTTT. This codes for CASSYSGTGFFEKLFF.

V usage is TRBV7-9 and J usage is TRBJ2-7, with D uncertain. CDR1 and CDR2 from the germline V gene are SEHNR and FQNEAQ (reference sequence). This CDR3 region has 12 residues. V lost 2 bases, J lost 5 bases, and 7 bases lay in between. The CDR3: CASSLSSNEQYF. CDR3 in DNA: TGTGCCAGCAGCTTAAGTAGCAACGAGCAGTACTTC.

J is TRBJ1-2 and V is TRBV27; D is perhaps TRBD1 (6 bases). V was cut by 10 bases and J by 6 bases, with 18 bases left in between. CDR1 and CDR2 from the germline V gene are MNHEY and SMNVEV (reference sequence). This CDR3 spans 13 amino acids. CDR3 coding DNA: TGTGCCACTACAGGGTGGGGGATGCATGGCTACACCTTC. Its translation: CATTGWGMHGYTF.

V gene TRBV28 combines with J gene TRBJ2-7; the D gene is possibly TRBD2 (6 bases). This CDR3 comprises 14 residues. The V gene's germline CDR1 is MDHEN and CDR2 SYDVKM. The V end lost 2 bases, the J end lost 3 bases, and 11 bases lay between the germline ends. CDR3 residues: CASSLVGGNYEQYF. The CDR3 DNA reads TGTGCCAGCAGTTTAGTAGGCGGGAACTACGAGCAGTACTTC.

This chain links TRBV28 with TRBJ1-4, with D possibly being TRBD1 (6 bases). The ends were cut back, 2 bases at V and 3 bases at J, with 10 bases in the middle. CDR1 MDHEN and CDR2 SYDVKM come from the germline V gene. The CDR3 spans 15 residues. CDR3 in amino acids: CASSLAGAANEKLFF. The CDR3 DNA follows: TGTGCCAGCAGTTTAGCAGGGGCTGCTAATGAAAAACTGTTTTTT.

The chain employs TRBV4-1 and TRBJ2-3, with 7 bases aligning to TRBD1. The trim removed 4 bases at V and 2 bases at J, leaving 3 bases unmatched. Germline CDR1 and CDR2: MGHRA and YSYEKL. CDR3 length: 14 residues. CDR3 sequence (DNA): TGCGCCAGCAGCCGACAGGGCGTCACAGATACGCAGTATTTT. Its protein is CASSRQGVTDTQYF.

This clone appeared a single time. The CDR3 DNA sequence: TGTGCCAGCAGTTTGGGGGTTGGCAGTCAGCCCCAGCATTTT. Its protein product is CASSLGVGSQPQHF. The genes are TRBV28 and TRBJ1-5, with a possible D match to TRBD1 (5 bases). The CDR3 loop spans 14 amino acids. Germline assignment: CDR1 MDHEN and CDR2 SYDVKM. V lost 3 bases and J 6 bases, leaving 12 bases between the germline ends.

The CDR3 sequence is CASSVQGTYEQYF. In nucleotides, the CDR3 is TGTGCCAGCAGTGTACAGGGTACCTACGAGCAGTACTTC. The chain employs TRBV6-5 and TRBJ2-7; possibly TRBD1 for D (6 bases). V was trimmed by 5 bases and J by 2 bases, leaving 10 bases between them. The length of the CDR3 is 13 residues. Germline loops: CDR1 MNHEY, CDR2 SVGAGI.